Each of the 11 T cell receptor beta chains below was sequenced from the same sample in a study of T-cell reconstitution after alpha-beta-depleted transplantation in children. Unique molecular identifiers were used in preparing the TCRbeta library. TCRdb reanalysed the PCR reads using MiXCR and keeps one entry per CDR3 protein. Found here are 600,000 to 700,000 distinct CDR3 sequences, 10% to 15% of them singletons; the top ten hold about 0.77%. The sequences come from PBMCs, collected before TCRalphabeta/CD19-depleted stem cell transplant. All receptors derive from a girl aged 2-10 years with congenital amegakaryocytic thrombocytopenia, due to receive a stem cell transplant.

This clonotype was counted between two and nine times. The chain couples TRBV20-1 to TRBJ2-2; TRBD2 matches 10 bases. The CDR3 has 17 amino acids. Germline CDR1 is DFQATT and CDR2 is SNEGSKA (reference sequence). J was trimmed by 4 bases and V by 4 bases; bases with no gene match: 12. The CDR3 nucleotides are TGCAGTGCTAAGTCTATAGCGGGAGGACTAGGCACCGGGGAGCTGTTTTTT. Translating it yields CSAKSIAGGLGTGELFF.

This clonotype was seen repeatedly, ten times or more. The chain is built from TRBV20-1 and TRBJ2-5, with 7 bases matching TRBD2. Germline trimming cut 3 bases from V and 2 bases from J; bases unmatched to any gene: 6. The germline V gene has CDR1 DFQATT and CDR2 SNEGSKA (reference sequence). The CDR3 consists of 14 residues. The CDR3 nucleotides read TGCAGTGCTAGCCCGGGACTACCACAAGAGACCCAGTACTTC. It translates to CSASPGLPQETQYF.

V gene TRBV10-2 combines with J gene TRBJ1-4, with D hard to call. Germline V gene sequence: CDR1 WSHSY, CDR2 SAAADI. This CDR3 region has 11 residues. V lost 7 bases to trimming and J lost 8 bases, with 8 bases between them. This CDR3 is CASTPGEKLFF. CDR3 DNA: TGCGCCAGCACCCCGGGGGAAAAACTGTTTTTT.

This clonotype showed up just a few times. The V and J genes are TRBV4-1 and TRBJ1-2, with 8 nucleotides matching TRBD1. The trim removed 4 bases at V and 4 bases at J, leaving 5 bases unmatched. Germline V CDR1 and CDR2: MGHRA, YSYEKL. This CDR3 is built from 14 residues. The CDR3 reads CASSPMGQAYGYTF. The DNA of the CDR3 is TGCGCCAGCAGCCCAATGGGACAGGCCTATGGCTACACCTTC.

This sequence joins TRBV7-9 and TRBJ2-7; perhaps TRBD1 as D (6 bases). In germline, CDR1 is SEHNR, CDR2 FQNEAQ (reference sequence). This CDR3 comprises 14 residues. V lost 5 bases and J lost 3, with 14 bases in between. CDR3 in DNA: TGTGCCAGCAGCGTGGGGGCCCACGTCTACGAGCAGTACTTC. The encoded protein is CASSVGAHVYEQYF.

The chain couples TRBV20-1 to TRBJ2-7; 9 nucleotides align to TRBD2. This CDR3 comprises 15 residues. The V and J ends lost 0 bases and 2 bases, in that order; junction bases with no gene match: 5. Germline CDR1 is DFQATT and CDR2 is SNEGSKA (reference sequence). The CDR3 here is CSAREFLAGTYEQYF. CDR3 nucleotides: TGCAGTGCTAGAGAGTTCCTAGCGGGGACCTACGAGCAGTACTTC.

This clonotype was picked up many times. This rearrangement joins TRBV4-1 to TRBJ2-2; weak D call: TRBD2 (5 bases). The V and J ends lost 2 bases and 6 bases respectively, with 13 bases between them. The CDR3 length is 15 residues. Germline CDR1 reads MGHRA; CDR2 reads YSYEKL. CDR3 in DNA: TGCGCCAGCAGCCAACTAACTAGTTCTCCCGGGGAGCTGTTTTTT. Residues: CASSQLTSSPGELFF.

J is TRBJ2-5 and V is TRBV6-2 or TRBV6-3, with D unclear. Trimming left V 4 bases short and J 2 bases short, with 8 bases between. This CDR3 spans 13 amino acids. The germline CDR1 and CDR2 sequences are MNHEY and SVGEGT. The CDR3 DNA follows: TGTGCCAGCAGTTTCGACTGGCAAGAGACCCAGTACTTC. It specifies CASSFDWQETQYF.

The rearrangement joins TRBV27 to TRBJ2-3, with TRBD2 matching 11 bases. Per germline, CDR1 MNHEY and CDR2 SMNVEV (reference sequence). This CDR3 is 18 amino acids long. The junction had 13 bases not matched to a gene; V was cut back by 5 bases and J by 3 bases. The CDR3 sequence is CASSHLAGGRVGTDTQYF. The CDR3 bases are TGTGCCAGCAGTCACTTAGCGGGAGGGCGGGTCGGGACAGATACGCAGTATTTT.

This clonotype showed up many times. The V and J genes are TRBV5-1 and TRBJ1-3; D call uncertain. Trimming removed 4 bases at V and 0 bases at J, with 8 bases between. The germline CDR1 and CDR2 sequences are SGHRS and YFSETQ. This CDR3 has 14 residues. The CDR3 region is CASSDHRSGNTIYF. CDR3 sequence (DNA): TGCGCCAGCAGCGATCACCGCTCTGGAAACACCATATATTTT.

This clonotype was detected only a few times. The chain recombines TRBV6-1 with TRBJ2-1, with 11 bases aligning to TRBD2. Germline V lookup: CDR1 MNHNS, CDR2 SASEGT. J gave up 0 bases and V 7 bases, and 14 bases lay outside the gene matches. The length of the CDR3 is 19 residues. The CDR3 loop is CASTHGGLAEFSSYNEQFF. CDR3 DNA sequence: TGTGCCAGCACCCACGGGGGACTAGCGGAGTTTAGCTCCTACAATGAGCAGTTCTTC.